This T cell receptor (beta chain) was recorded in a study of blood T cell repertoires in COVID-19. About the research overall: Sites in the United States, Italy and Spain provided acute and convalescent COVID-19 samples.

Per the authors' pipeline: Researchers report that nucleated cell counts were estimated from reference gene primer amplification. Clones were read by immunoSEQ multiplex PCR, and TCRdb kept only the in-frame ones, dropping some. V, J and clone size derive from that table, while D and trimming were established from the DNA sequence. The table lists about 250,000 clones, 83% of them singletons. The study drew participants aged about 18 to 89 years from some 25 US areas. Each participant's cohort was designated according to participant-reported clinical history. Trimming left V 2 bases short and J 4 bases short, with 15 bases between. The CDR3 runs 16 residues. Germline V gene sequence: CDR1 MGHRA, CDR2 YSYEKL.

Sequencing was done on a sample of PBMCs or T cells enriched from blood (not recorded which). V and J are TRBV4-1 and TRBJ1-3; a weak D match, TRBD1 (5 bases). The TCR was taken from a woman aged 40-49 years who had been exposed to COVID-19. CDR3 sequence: CASSQLRGVGGNTIYF. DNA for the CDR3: TGCGCCAGCAGCCAACTAAGGGGCGTGGGGGGAAACACCATATATTTT.